The 2 T cell receptor beta chains given below trace back to one sample, sequenced in a study of blood T cells in healthy people across ages. Primed by a sample-barcoded 5' primer and a J-beta primer mix, a second PCR proceeded for 7 to 11 cycles. Each CDR3 protein is one row after TCRdb ran MiXCR on the 5' RACE reads. The data show 1.5 million to 2 million distinct CDR3 sequences, 35% to 50% seen once. Source material: blood. Receptors were obtained from a human donor in good health.

This chain links TRBV20-1 with TRBJ2-1, with D unresolved. CDR3 length equals 18 residues. V lost 6 bases and J 2 bases, leaving 26 bases between the germline ends. The V gene's germline CDR1 is DFQATT and CDR2 SNEGSKA (reference sequence). CDR3 bases: TGCAGTGCGCGGTCAGGCTCCGTTATAGAGTCGACCTACAATGAGCAGTTCTTC. Translated: CSARSGSVIESTYNEQFF.

This clonotype has just a few counts. The genes are TRBV5-1 and TRBJ1-2; 9 positions match TRBD1. Per germline, CDR1 SGHRS and CDR2 YFSETQ. Trimming cost V 3 bases and J 6 bases; bases outside gene matches: 9. The length of the CDR3 is 15 residues. The CDR3 region is CASSSWTGERDGYTF. For the CDR3, the DNA is TGCGCCAGCAGCTCGTGGACAGGGGAACGCGATGGCTACACCTTC.